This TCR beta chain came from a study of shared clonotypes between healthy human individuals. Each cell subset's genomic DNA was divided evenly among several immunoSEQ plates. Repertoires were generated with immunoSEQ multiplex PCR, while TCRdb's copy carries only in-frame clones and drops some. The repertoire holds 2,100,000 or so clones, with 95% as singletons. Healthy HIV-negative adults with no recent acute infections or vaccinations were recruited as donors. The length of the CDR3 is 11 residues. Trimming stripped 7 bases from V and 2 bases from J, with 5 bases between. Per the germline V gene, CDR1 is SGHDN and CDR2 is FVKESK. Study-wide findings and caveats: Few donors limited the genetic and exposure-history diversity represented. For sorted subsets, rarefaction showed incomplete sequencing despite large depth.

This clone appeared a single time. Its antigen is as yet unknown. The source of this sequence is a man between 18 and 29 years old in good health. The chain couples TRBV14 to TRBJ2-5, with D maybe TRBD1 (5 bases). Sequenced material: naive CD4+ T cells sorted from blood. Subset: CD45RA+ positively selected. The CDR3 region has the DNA TGTGCCAGCAAGGGGCAAGAGACCCAGTACTTC. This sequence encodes CASKGQETQYF. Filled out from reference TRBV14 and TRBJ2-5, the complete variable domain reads EAGVTQFPSHSVIEKGQTVTLRCDPISGHDNLYWYRRVMGKEIKFLLHFVKESKQDESGMPNNRFLAERTGGTYSTLKVQPAELEDSGVYFCASKGQETQYFGPGTRLLVL.